Below, 17 T cell receptor beta chains from the same sample are listed, as sequenced in a study of shared clonotypes between healthy human individuals. The protocol was immunoSEQ multiplex PCR, while the TCRdb copy is restricted to in-frame clones and leaves out a portion. The top ten clones hold roughly 0.13% of a sample with some 2,400,000 clones, 90% to 96% of them seen once. The source material was naive CD4+ T cells sorted from blood. Documented subset: CD45RA+ positively selected. Receptor source: a man between 18 and 35 years old in good health.

This clone was picked up one time. This specimen includes other DNA sequences encoding the same CDR3. The chain carries TRBV5-4 and TRBJ2-5; TRBD2 agrees at 14 bases. The CDR3 spans 16 residues. The V segment lost 3 bases and the J segment 1 base; nucleotides outside the gene matches: 2. Germline-derived CDR1 and CDR2 are SGHNT and YYREEE (reference sequence). The CDR3 DNA follows: TGTGCCAGCAGCTCTGGACTAGCGGGGGGCCAAGAGACCCAGTACTTC. This encodes CASSSGLAGGQETQYF.

The gene calls are TRBV7-2 and TRBJ2-7; 9 positions match TRBD2. Germline lookup yields CDR1 SGHTA and CDR2 FQGNSA. V trimming: 4 bases; J trimming: 6 bases; junction bases outside the gene matches: 10. CDR3 length: 15 residues. CDR3 DNA: TGTGCCAGCAGCTCCACCGGGGTTAGCGGGGGCGAGCAGTACTTC. Translating gives CASSSTGVSGGEQYF.

V and J are TRBV30 and TRBJ1-6; 8 nucleotides agree with TRBD1. Trimming removed 3 bases from V and 13 bases from J; junction bases left unmatched: 11. The CDR3 contains 14 residues. Germline V gene data show CDR1 as GTSNPN and CDR2 as SVGIG (reference sequence). The CDR3 sequence: CAWRPPDREAPLHF. Here the CDR3 DNA reads TGTGCCTGGAGACCACCGGACAGGGAGGCTCCCCTCCACTTT.

V is TRBV2 and J is TRBJ2-2; D is ambiguous. V lost 3 bases, J lost 5 bases, and 10 bases lay in between. The CDR3 totals 14 residues. Germline CDR1 reads SNHLY; CDR2 reads FYNNEI. The CDR3 nucleotides are TGTGCCAGCAGTGAGAGGACCCGAACCGGGGAGCTGTTTTTT. Encoded protein: CASSERTRTGELFF.

This chain uses TRBV5-5 with TRBJ2-7, with D perhaps being TRBD1 or TRBD2 (5 bases each). The CDR3 runs 15 residues. Trimming took 2 bases from V and 0 from J, leaving 12 bases between them. Germline V CDR1 and CDR2: SGHKS, YYEKEE (reference sequence). The CDR3, as DNA: TGTGCCAGCAGCTTAACTGGGGGATCCTCCTACGAGCAGTACTTC. Translated, it gives CASSLTGGSSYEQYF.

For this clone: This same CDR3 is encoded by further DNA sequences in the sample. The rearrangement links TRBV5-1 to TRBJ2-6; D is tentatively TRBD1 or TRBD2 (5 bases each). The CDR3 runs 16 residues. Per germline, CDR1 SGHRS and CDR2 YFSETQ. V was clipped by 2 bases and J by 0 bases, with 9 bases between them. The CDR3 loop reads CASSLEGSSGANVLTF. The DNA for the CDR3 is TGCGCCAGCAGCTTAGAGGGGAGCTCTGGGGCCAACGTCCTGACTTTC.

The chain is built from TRBV2 and TRBJ1-4, with a weak D call TRBD1 (6 bases). V was trimmed by 4 bases and J by 8 bases, leaving 14 bases between them. CDR3 size: 14 residues. Germline loops: CDR1 SNHLY, CDR2 FYNNEI. This CDR3 reads CASSVQGREEKLFF. The CDR3 DNA reads TGTGCCAGCAGTGTACAGGGTCGGGAGGAAAAACTGTTTTTT.

This clone was detected once. V is TRBV27 and J is TRBJ1-2, with D perhaps TRBD1 (6 bases). CDR3 length equals 12 residues. V gave up 2 bases and J gave up 10 bases, with 11 bases separating them. The germline gives CDR1 MNHEY, CDR2 SMNVEV (reference sequence). CDR3 in amino acids: CASSLTGRNYTF. The CDR3 DNA reads as TGTGCCAGCAGTTTAACAGGGCGGAACTACACCTTC.

The J gene is TRBJ2-7, the V gene TRBV19; tentative D call: TRBD1 (6 bases). This CDR3 contains 15 residues. Germline V CDR1 and CDR2: LNHDA, SQIVND (reference sequence). V lost 2 bases and J lost 6, with 17 bases in between. The CDR3 sequence: CASSINSRGRLEQYF. Written as DNA, the CDR3 is TGTGCCAGTAGTATAAATTCCAGGGGCCGGCTCGAGCAGTACTTC.

This chain connects TRBV6-5 to TRBJ1-2; no firm D call. Trimming took 4 bases from V and 0 from J, leaving 15 bases between them. Germline V gene sequence: CDR1 MNHEY, CDR2 SVGAGI. The length of the CDR3 is 16 residues. The CDR3 reads CASSSHPRGANYGYTF. For the CDR3, the DNA is TGTGCCAGCAGTTCACATCCCCGGGGAGCTAACTATGGCTACACCTTC.

To note about this clone: This sample includes further DNA sequences coding for the same CDR3. The chain links TRBV9 to TRBJ1-6; D is unclear. Germline V lookup: CDR1 SGDLS, CDR2 YYNGEE. Trimming shortened V by 4 bases and J by 8 bases, and 10 bases separated the two germline ends. CDR3 length: 13 residues. In DNA, the CDR3 is TGTGCCAGCAGCCCCAGGCCCGATTCACCCCTCCACTTT. It translates to CASSPRPDSPLHF.

The chain recombines TRBV28 with TRBJ2-5, with TRBD2 identical over 13 bases. The CDR3 length is 14 residues. Trimming took 2 bases from V and 10 from J; bases not matched to a gene: 4. Per the germline V gene, CDR1 is MDHEN and CDR2 is SYDVKM. CDR3 amino acids: CASSLETSGGFQYF. CDR3 DNA sequence: TGTGCCAGCAGTTTAGAGACTAGCGGGGGGTTCCAGTACTTC.

The chain couples TRBV5-6 to TRBJ1-2, with TRBD1 matching over 8 bases. The CDR3 sequence is 16 residues long. J gave up 6 bases and V 6 bases, and 16 bases lay outside the gene matches. Germline V gene sequence: CDR1 SGHDT, CDR2 YYEEEE. For the CDR3, the DNA is TGTGCCAGCAACCTACCGATCCGGACAGGGAGTGATGGCTACACCTTC. Its translation: CASNLPIRTGSDGYTF. Supplemented by reference TRBV5-6 and TRBJ1-2, the full variable domain reads DAGVTQSPTHLIKTRGQQVTLRCSPKSGHDTVSWYQQALGQGPQFIFQYYEEEERQRGNFPDRFSGHQFPNYSSELNVNALLLGDSALYLCASNLPIRTGSDGYTFGSGTRLTVV.

This chain links TRBV10-3 with TRBJ1-1; TRBD1 aligns across 7 bases. V gave up 4 bases and J gave up 1 base; unmatched junction bases: 9. Germline V gene data show CDR1 as ENHRY and CDR2 as SYGVKD. The CDR3 sequence is 16 residues long. CDR3 nucleotide sequence: TGTGCCATCAGTGCCAGACAGGGTATGGGGAACACTGAAGCTTTCTTT. Translating gives CAISARQGMGNTEAFF.

The chain joins TRBV27 to TRBJ2-1; TRBD1 matches 7 bases. The CDR3 extends over 13 amino acids. Germline loops: CDR1 MNHEY, CDR2 SMNVEV (reference sequence). Germline trimming cut 0 bases from V and 15 bases from J; bases unmatched to any gene: 8. The CDR3 sequence: CASSLSLGQPRFF. In DNA form, the CDR3 reads TGTGCCAGCAGTTTATCATTGGGACAGCCGAGGTTCTTC.

The gene calls are TRBV7-9 and TRBJ1-4, with D possibly TRBD1 on 5 matching bases. Germline assignment: CDR1 SEHNR and CDR2 FQNEAQ (reference sequence). The CDR3 extends over 14 amino acids. Trimming took 5 bases from V and 8 from J, leaving 15 bases between them. CDR3 region: CASSLAEKGEKLFF. CDR3 nucleotide sequence: TGTGCCAGCAGCCTTGCCGAGAAGGGGGAAAAACTGTTTTTT.

The genes are TRBV5-4 and TRBJ2-6, with D hard to call. Trimming took 3 bases from V and 0 from J, leaving 7 bases between them. The V gene's germline CDR1 is SGHNT and CDR2 YYREEE (reference sequence). The length of the CDR3 is 15 residues. The CDR3 sequence is CASSSRTSGANVLTF. In DNA, the CDR3 is TGTGCCAGCAGCTCCAGAACCTCTGGGGCCAACGTCCTGACTTTC.